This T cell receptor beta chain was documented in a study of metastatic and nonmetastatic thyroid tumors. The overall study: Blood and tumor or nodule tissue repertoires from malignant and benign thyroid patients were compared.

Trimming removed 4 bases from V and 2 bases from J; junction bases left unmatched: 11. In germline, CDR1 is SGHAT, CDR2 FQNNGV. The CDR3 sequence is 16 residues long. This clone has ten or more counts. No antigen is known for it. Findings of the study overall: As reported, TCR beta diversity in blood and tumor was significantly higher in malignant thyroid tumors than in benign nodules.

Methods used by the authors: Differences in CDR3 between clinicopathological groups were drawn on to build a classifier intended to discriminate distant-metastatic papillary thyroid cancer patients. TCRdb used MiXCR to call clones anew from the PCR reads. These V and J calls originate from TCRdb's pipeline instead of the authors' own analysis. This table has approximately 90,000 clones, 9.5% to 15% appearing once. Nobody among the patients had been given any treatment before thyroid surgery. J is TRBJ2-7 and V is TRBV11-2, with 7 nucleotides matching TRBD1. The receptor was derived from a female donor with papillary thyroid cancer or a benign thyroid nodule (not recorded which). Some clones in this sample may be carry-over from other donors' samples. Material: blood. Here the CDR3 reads CASSSLRGREAYEQYF. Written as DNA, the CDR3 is TGTGCCAGCAGCTCGCTGAGGGGGCGCGAGGCCTACGAGCAGTACTTC.